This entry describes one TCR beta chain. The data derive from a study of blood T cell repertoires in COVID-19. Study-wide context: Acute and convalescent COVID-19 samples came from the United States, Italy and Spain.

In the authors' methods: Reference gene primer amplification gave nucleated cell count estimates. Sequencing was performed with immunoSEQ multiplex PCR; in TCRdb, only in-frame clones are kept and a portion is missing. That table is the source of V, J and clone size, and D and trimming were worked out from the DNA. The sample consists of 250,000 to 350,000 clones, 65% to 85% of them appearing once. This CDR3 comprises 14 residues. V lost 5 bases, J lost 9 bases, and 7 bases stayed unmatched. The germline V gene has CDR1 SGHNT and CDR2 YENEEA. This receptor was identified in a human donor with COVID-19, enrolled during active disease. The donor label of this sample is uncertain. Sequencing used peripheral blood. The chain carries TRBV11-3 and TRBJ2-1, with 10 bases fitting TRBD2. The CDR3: CASSPQASGGEQFF. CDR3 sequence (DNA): TGTGCCAGCAGCCCCCAAGCTAGCGGGGGTGAGCAGTTCTTC. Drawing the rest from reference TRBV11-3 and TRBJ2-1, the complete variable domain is EAGVVQSPRYKIIEKKQPVAFWCNPISGHNTLYWYLQNLGQGPELLIRYENEEAVDDSQLPKDRFSAERLKGVDSTLKIQPAELGDSAVYLCASSPQASGGEQFFGPGTRLTVL.